This TCR beta chain is drawn from a study of T cells in Graves' hyperthyroidism and ophthalmopathy. This CDR3 spans 15 amino acids. The V gene end was trimmed by 2 bases and the J gene end by 4 bases; junction bases not matched to a gene: 7. CDR1 KGHSH and CDR2 LQKENI come from the germline V gene. Amplification of TCR beta CDR3 regions was performed using RNA transcripts as template. The HTBI primer set served for first-round RT-PCR of the TCR CDR3. TCRdb re-called the multiplex PCR reads through MiXCR, storing one row per CDR3 protein. This table holds around 700,000 distinct CDR3 sequences, around 19% found once. This clonotype was recorded many times.

V is TRBV18 and J is TRBJ2-5; 7 positions agree with TRBD1. The sample comprised blood. The TCR sequence derives from a woman between 45 and 65 years old with Graves' hyperthyroidism that later progressed to Graves' ophthalmopathy. The CDR3 region has the DNA TGTGCCAGCTCACCAATAGGGGGCAGAGGAGAGACCCAGTACTTC. It specifies CASSPIGGRGETQYF.